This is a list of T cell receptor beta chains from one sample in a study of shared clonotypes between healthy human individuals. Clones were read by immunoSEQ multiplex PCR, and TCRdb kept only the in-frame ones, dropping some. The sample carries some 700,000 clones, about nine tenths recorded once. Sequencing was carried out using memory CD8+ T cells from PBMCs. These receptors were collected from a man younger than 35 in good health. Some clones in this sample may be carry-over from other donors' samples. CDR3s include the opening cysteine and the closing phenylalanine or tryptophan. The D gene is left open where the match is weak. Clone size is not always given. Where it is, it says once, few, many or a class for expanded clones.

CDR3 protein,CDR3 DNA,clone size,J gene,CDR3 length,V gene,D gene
CASSILRGEAFF,TGTGCCAGTAGTATCTTAAGAGGGGAAGCTTTCTTT,-,TRBJ1-1,12,TRBV19,-
CASSLDQNYEQYF,TGTGCCAGCAGTTTGGACCAAAACTACGAGCAGTACTTC,-,TRBJ2-7,13,TRBV28,-
CASSLTGTRWGYTF,TGTGCCAGCAGCCTTACCGGGACAAGGTGGGGCTACACCTTC,-,TRBJ1-2,14,TRBV27,-
CASSFWPLNTGELFF,TGCGCCAGCAGCTTTTGGCCCCTGAACACCGGGGAGCTGTTTTTT,-,TRBJ2-2,15,TRBV5-1,-
CASRGLPTSGSPVRSEQFF,TGTGCCAGCAGGGGTTTGCCGACTAGCGGGAGTCCTGTCCGAAGTGAGCAGTTCTTC,-,TRBJ2-1,19,TRBV2,TRBD2
CASSLLVAGGTDTQYF,TGTGCCAGCAGTTTACTCGTAGCGGGGGGCACAGATACGCAGTATTTT,-,TRBJ2-3,16,TRBV27,TRBD2
CASSVGPTGTGELFF,TGTGCCAGCAGCGTGGGACCAACCGGCACCGGGGAGCTGTTTTTT,-,TRBJ2-2,15,TRBV9,-
CASSSRVWDRGGNEQFF,TGCGCCAGCAGCTCCCGGGTTTGGGACAGGGGAGGCAATGAGCAGTTCTTC,-,TRBJ2-1,17,TRBV5-1,TRBD1
CAWSVLSPQVGTRWTEAFF,TGTGCCTGGAGTGTACTCTCCCCCCAGGTGGGCACCCGTTGGACTGAAGCTTTCTTT,-,TRBJ1-1,19,TRBV30,-
CASLQQKNTGELFF,TGTGCTTCACTCCAGCAGAAGAACACCGGGGAGCTGTTTTTT,once,TRBJ2-2,14,TRBV19,-
CASSAGPGNTIYF,TGTGCCAGCAGCGCGGGACCTGGAAACACCATATATTTT,-,TRBJ1-3,13,TRBV11-2,-
CASRGLGYGYTF,TGTGCCAGCAGGGGGCTGGGCTATGGCTACACCTTC,few,TRBJ1-2,12,TRBV27,-
CASSSPYGTPNPYEQYF,TGTGCCAGCAGCTCACCTTACGGGACTCCCAACCCCTACGAGCAGTACTTC,-,TRBJ2-7,17,TRBV7-8,-
CASGGQYRNQPQHF,TGCGCCAGCGGAGGACAGTATCGCAATCAGCCCCAGCATTTT,few,TRBJ1-5,14,TRBV10-2,-
CASSLGGNTEAFF,TGTGCCAGCAGCTTGGGGGGGAACACTGAAGCTTTCTTT,few,TRBJ1-1,13,TRBV5-6,-
CASSVGVSNQPQHF,TGTGCCAGCAGCGTAGGGGTTAGCAATCAGCCCCAGCATTTT,-,TRBJ1-5,14,TRBV9,-
CASSLEISGREGEQFF,TGTGCCAGCAGCTTGGAGATTAGCGGGAGAGAGGGGGAGCAGTTCTTC,-,TRBJ2-1,16,TRBV4-2,TRBD2
CPQGLRGYTF,TGTCCACAGGGGCTTCGCGGCTACACCTTC,-,TRBJ1-2,10,TRBV20-1,TRBD1
CATSRDGEARRGDTQYF,TGTGCCACCAGCAGAGATGGGGAGGCCAGAAGGGGAGATACGCAGTATTTT,once,TRBJ2-3,17,TRBV15,-
CASSLRTSGRLDTQYF,TGTGCCAGCAGTTTGAGGACTAGCGGGAGGCTAGATACGCAGTATTTT,-,TRBJ2-3,16,TRBV6-5,TRBD2
CASSPRTGLGYTF,TGTGCCAGCAGCCCCCGGACAGGATTGGGCTACACCTTC,once,TRBJ1-2,13,TRBV9,TRBD1